These T cell receptor beta chains were read from a single sample in a study of blood T cells in healthy people across ages. TCRdb re-called the 5' RACE reads with MiXCR, one entry per CDR3 protein. The sample shows 1.5 million to 2 million distinct CDR3 sequences, roughly 50% of them seen only once. Sequences were obtained from blood. These receptors came from a woman between 40 and 50 years old in good health. CDR3s include the opening cysteine and the closing phenylalanine or tryptophan. Each record gives: J gene, CDR3 length, V gene, clone size, CDR3 protein. Clone size is stated in some rows and not others, as once, few, many or a class when expanded.

J: TRBJ2-7
length: 11
V: TRBV20-1
size: .
CDR3: CSARARGQQYF

J: TRBJ2-7
length: 16
V: TRBV4-1
size: .
CDR3: CASSQEGLAETYEQYF

J: TRBJ2-5
length: 14
V: TRBV5-1
size: .
CDR3: CASSRQDIQETQYF

J: TRBJ1-2
length: 14
V: TRBV28
size: few
CDR3: CASSLGTAHYGYTF

J: .
length: 15
V: TRBV4-3
size: .
CDR3: CASSQENDGLYEQYF

J: .
length: 15
V: TRBV7-8
size: .
CDR3: CASSPERVPYNEQYF

J: TRBJ2-3
length: 16
V: TRBV10-3
size: few
CDR3: CAIRSSGQGKTDTQYF

J: TRBJ1-5
length: 15
V: TRBV12-3/TRBV12-4
size: .
CDR3: CASTRIGTDNQPQHF

J: TRBJ2-7
length: 12
V: TRBV29-1
size: .
CDR3: CSADSGSYEQYF

J: TRBJ2-7
length: 13
V: TRBV12-3/TRBV12-4
size: .
CDR3: CATRPDRVIEQYF

J: TRBJ2-7
length: 13
V: TRBV27
size: .
CDR3: CASAKGGADEQYF

J: TRBJ1-2
length: 15
V: TRBV9
size: .
CDR3: CASSVEGQVLYGYTF

J: TRBJ1-2
length: 16
V: TRBV20-1
size: few
CDR3: CSARDWTGDRGYGYTF